In its sample, the clone carrying this T cell receptor (beta chain) was seen a few times. The data derive from a study of T cell repertoires in cytomegalovirus infection. MiXCR, applied by TCRdb to the reads, yields one record per CDR3 protein. Seen here are 150,000 to 200,000 distinct CDR3 sequences, approximately 15% observed once, and the top ten hold about a quarter. V was cut by 4 bases and J by 2 bases, with 15 bases left in between. The germline V gene has CDR1 SGHDN and CDR2 FVKESK. The CDR3 totals 15 residues. V is TRBV14 and J is TRBJ2-7; D uncertain. This clonotype was sampled from a human donor in good health (CMV status not recorded). Some clones in this sample may be carry-over from other donors' samples. Material: PBMCs. CDR3 bases: TGTGCCAGCAGCCTATTTAAAAAAGGGACCTACGAGCAGTACTTC. Residues: CASSLFKKGTYEQYF. Drawing the rest from reference TRBV14 and TRBJ2-7, the complete variable domain is EAGVTQFPSHSVIEKGQTVTLRCDPISGHDNLYWYRRVMGKEIKFLLHFVKESKQDESGMPNNRFLAERTGGTYSTLKVQPAELEDSGVYFCASSLFKKGTYEQYFGPGTRLTVT.